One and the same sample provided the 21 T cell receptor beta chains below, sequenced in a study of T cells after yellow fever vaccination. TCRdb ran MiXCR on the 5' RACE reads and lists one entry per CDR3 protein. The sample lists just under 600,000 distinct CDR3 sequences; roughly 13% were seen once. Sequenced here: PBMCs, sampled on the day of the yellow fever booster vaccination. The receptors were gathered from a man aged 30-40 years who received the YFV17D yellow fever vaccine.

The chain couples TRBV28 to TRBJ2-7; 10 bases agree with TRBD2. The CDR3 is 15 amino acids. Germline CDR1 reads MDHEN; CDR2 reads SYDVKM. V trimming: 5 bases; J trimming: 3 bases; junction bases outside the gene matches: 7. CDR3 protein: CASSQSGRASYEQYF. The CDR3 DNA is TGTGCCAGCAGTCAGAGCGGGAGGGCTAGCTACGAGCAGTACTTC.

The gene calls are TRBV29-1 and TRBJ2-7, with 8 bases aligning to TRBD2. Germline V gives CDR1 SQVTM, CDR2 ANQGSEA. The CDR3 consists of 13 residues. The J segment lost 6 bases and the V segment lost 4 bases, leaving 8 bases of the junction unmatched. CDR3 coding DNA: TGCAGCGTTGCGGGACTAGTTTTGCCCGAGCAGTACTTC. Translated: CSVAGLVLPEQYF.

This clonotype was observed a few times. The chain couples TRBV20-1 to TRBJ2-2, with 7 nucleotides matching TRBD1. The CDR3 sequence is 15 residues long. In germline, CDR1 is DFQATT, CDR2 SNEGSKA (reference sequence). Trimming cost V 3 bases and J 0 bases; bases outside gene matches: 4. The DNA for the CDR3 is TGCAGTGCTAGTCCCGGGACAGCGAACACCGGGGAGCTGTTTTTT. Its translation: CSASPGTANTGELFF.

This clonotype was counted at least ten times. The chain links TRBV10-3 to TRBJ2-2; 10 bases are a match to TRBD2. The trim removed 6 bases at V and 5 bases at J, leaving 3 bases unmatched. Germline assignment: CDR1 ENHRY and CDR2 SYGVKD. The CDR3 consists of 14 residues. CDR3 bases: TGTGCCATCAGAAGCGGGAGGGGGACCGGGGAGCTGTTTTTT. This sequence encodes CAIRSGRGTGELFF.

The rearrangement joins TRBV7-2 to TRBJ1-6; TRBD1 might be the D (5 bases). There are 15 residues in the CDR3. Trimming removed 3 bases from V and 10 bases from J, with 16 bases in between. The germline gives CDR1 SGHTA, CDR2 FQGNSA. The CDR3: CASSFSQGGASPLHF. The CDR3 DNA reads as TGTGCCAGCAGCTTCTCCCAGGGAGGTGCGTCACCCCTCCACTTT. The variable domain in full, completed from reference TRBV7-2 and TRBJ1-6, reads GAGVSQSPSNKVTEKGKDVELRCDPISGHTALYWYRQSLGQGLEFLIYFQGNSAPDKSGLPSDRFSAERTGGSVSTLTIQRTQQEDSAVYLCASSFSQGGASPLHFGNGTRLTVT.

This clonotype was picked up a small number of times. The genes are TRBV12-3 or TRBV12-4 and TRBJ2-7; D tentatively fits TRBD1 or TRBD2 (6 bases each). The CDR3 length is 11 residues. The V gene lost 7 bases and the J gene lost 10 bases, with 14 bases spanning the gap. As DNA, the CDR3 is TGTGCCAGCACCCTGGGGGGCCAACAGTACTTC. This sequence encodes CASTLGGQQYF.

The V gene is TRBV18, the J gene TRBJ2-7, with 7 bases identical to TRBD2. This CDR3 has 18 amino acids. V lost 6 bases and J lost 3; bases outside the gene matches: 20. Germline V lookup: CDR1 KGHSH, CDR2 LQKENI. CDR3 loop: CASSQGGQSNLRFYEQYF. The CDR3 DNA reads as TGTGCCAGCTCCCAGGGAGGGCAGTCAAACCTCCGTTTCTACGAGCAGTACTTC.

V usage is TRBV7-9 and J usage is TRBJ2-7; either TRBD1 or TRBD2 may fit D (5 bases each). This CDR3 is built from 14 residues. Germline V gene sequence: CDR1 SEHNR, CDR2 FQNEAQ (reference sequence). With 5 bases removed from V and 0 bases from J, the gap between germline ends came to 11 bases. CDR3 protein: CASSPRGFSYEQYF. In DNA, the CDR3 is TGTGCCAGCAGCCCGAGGGGTTTCTCCTACGAGCAGTACTTC.

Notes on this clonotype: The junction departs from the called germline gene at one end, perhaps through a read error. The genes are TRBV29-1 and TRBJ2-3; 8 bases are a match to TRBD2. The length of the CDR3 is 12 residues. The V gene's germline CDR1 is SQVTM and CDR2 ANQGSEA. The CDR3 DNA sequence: TGCAGCGGACAGGACCTTAGCGGGGCCGGGGATTTT. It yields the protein CSGQDLSGAGDF.

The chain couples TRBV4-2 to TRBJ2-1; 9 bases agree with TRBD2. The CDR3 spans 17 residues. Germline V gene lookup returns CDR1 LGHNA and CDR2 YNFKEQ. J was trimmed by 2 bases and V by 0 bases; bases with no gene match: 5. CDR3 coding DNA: TGTGCCAGCAGCCAAGAAATAGCGGGGGCAACCTACAATGAGCAGTTCTTC. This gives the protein CASSQEIAGATYNEQFF.

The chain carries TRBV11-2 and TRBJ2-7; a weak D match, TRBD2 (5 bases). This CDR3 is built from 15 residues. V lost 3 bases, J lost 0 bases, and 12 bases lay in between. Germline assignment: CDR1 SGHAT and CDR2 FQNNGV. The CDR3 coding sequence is TGTGCCAGCAGCTTTCGCAGCGGTCCCTCCTACGAGCAGTACTTC. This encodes CASSFRSGPSYEQYF.

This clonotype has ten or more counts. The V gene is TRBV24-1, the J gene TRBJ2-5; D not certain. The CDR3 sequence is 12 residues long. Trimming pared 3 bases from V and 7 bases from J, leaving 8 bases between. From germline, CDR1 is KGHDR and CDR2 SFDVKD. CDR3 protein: CATSDLRGTQYF. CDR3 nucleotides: TGTGCCACCAGTGATCTCCGTGGGACCCAGTACTTC.

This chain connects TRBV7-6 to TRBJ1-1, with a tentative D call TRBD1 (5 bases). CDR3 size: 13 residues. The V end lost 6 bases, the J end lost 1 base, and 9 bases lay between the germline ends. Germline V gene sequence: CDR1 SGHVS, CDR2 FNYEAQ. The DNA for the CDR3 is TGTGCCAGCAGTTCGGACACGAACACTGAAGCTTTCTTT. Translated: CASSSDTNTEAFF. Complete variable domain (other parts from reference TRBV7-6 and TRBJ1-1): GAGVSQSPRYKVTKRGQDVALRCDPISGHVSLYWYRQALGQGPEFLTYFNYEAQQDKSGLPNDRFSAERPEGSISTLTIQRTEQRDSAMYRCASSSDTNTEAFFGQGTRLTVV.

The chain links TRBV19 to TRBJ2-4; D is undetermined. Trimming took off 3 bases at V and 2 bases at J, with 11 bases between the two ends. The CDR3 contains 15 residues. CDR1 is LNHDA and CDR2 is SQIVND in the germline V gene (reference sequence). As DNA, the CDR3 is TGTGCCAGTAGTATTACGGGCACGACCAAAAACATTCAGTACTTC. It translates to CASSITGTTKNIQYF. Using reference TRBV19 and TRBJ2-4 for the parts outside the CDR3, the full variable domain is DGGITQSPKYLFRKEGQNVTLSCEQNLNHDAMYWYRQDPGQGLRLIYYSQIVNDFQKGDIAEGYSVSREKKESFPLTVTSAQKNPTAFYLCASSITGTTKNIQYFGAGTRLSVL.

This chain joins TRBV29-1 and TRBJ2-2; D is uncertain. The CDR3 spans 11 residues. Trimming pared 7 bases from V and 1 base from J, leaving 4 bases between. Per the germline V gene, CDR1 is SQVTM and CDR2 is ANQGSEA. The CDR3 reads CSAQNTGELFF. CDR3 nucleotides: TGCAGCGCCCAGAACACCGGGGAGCTGTTTTTT.

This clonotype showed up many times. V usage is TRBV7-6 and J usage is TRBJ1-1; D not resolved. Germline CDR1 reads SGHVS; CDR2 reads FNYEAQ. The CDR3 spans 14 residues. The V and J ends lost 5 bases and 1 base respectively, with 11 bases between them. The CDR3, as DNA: TGTGCCAGCAGCCCAAGGGCAGGGAACACTGAAGCTTTCTTT. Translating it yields CASSPRAGNTEAFF.

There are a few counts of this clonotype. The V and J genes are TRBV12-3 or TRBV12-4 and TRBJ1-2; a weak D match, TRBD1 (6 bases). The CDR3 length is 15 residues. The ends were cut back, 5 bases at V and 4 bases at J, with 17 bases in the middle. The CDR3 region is CASSTSPQGSYGYTF. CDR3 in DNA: TGTGCCAGCAGTACCTCGCCTCAGGGGAGCTATGGCTACACCTTC.

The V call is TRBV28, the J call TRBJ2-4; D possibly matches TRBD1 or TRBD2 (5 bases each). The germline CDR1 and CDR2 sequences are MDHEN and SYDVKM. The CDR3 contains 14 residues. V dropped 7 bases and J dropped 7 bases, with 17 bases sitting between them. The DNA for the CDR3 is TGTGCCAGCAACCCCCAAGGGGAGTGGAACATTCAGTACTTC. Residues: CASNPQGEWNIQYF.

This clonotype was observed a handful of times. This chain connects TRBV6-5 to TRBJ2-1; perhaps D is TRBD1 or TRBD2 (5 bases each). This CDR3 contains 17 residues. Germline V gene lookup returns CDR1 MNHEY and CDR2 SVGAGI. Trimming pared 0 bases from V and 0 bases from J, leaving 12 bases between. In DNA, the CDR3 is TGTGCCAGCAGTTACTCGGCCGGGGCTCTCTCCTACAATGAGCAGTTCTTC. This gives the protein CASSYSAGALSYNEQFF.

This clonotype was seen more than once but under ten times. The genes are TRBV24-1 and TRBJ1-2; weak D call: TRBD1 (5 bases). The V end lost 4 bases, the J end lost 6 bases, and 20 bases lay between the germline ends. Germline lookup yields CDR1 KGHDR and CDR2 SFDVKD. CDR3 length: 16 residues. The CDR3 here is CATSDSVTSGTNGYTF. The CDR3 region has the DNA TGTGCCACCAGTGACTCTGTTACGAGTGGGACGAATGGCTACACCTTC.

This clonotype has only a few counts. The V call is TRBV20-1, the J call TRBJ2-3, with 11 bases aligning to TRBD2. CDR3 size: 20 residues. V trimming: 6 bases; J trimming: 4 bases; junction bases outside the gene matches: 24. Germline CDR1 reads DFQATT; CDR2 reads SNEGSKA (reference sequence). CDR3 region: CSAMAPGLAAGRVPSDTQYF. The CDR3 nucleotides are TGCAGTGCGATGGCACCGGGACTAGCGGCCGGGAGAGTTCCATCAGATACGCAGTATTTT.